The TCR beta chain under discussion was sequenced for a study of cytomegalovirus exposure and HLA in healthy donors (dated by TCRdb to about 2017). Background on the whole study: In an earlier analysis of some 550 of the donors, around 300 Gb of sequence data and roughly 100 million unique TCR beta sequences from about 180 million T cells were reported. Roughly 300 gigabases of sequencing data and 91 million or so unique TCR sequences made up an early release that covered approximately 700 HLA-typed donors. The genetic ancestry cluster associated with self-reported Caucasian donors included 81% of the approximately 410 genotyped donors. The study aimed to test whether signatures of past pathogen exposure could be identified by cataloging public T cell receptors. The T cell repertoires of 550 to 850 subjects were profiled by immunosequencing and related to cytomegalovirus serostatus. Besides the first cohort of approximately 710 subjects, a separate validation cohort made up of roughly 120 different subjects was used. High-throughput TCR immunosequencing, statistical association of individual TCRs with disease status, and machine learning were combined to predict cytomegalovirus infection status. A later analysis re-analyzed previously published TCR beta repertoires from roughly 690 donors and added high-resolution HLA genotyping to study TCR occurrence patterns. In the later analysis, no new phenotypic data were used to find candidate immune exposures; instead, reliance was placed on TCR beta sequences and their occurrence across donors. To decide whether each TCR beta V gene segment behaved as functional or pseudogenic, an earlier analysis of approximately 620 of the donors relied on high-throughput TCR beta sequencing. Donor age, sex, ethnicity and CMV serostatus were compiled together with the repertoire data. A later genetic analysis used genome-wide SNP genotypes for about 60% of the roughly 700 donors, treating that subset as a discovery cohort. Every repertoire in the discovery cohort had been generated on one and the same sequencing platform. Both class I and class II loci were covered by HLA typing, at four-digit resolution. Typing coverage differed by locus: A, B, C, DRB1 and DQB1 were typed in about 629-630 donors, DQA1 in 500 to 550, DPA1 in 600 to 610, and DPB1 in 472. A handful of DR-DQ haplotypes were handled as single units for association and clustering because linkage in the cohort was strong. On average, roughly 250,000 unique TCR beta nucleotide sequences were sequenced per donor among fewer than 500 genotyped donors of the cohort, with 15% to 20% of those sequences being non-productive.

The cohort consisted of 670 or so healthy bone marrow donors. All cohort members were sampled while nominally healthy, although unrecorded immune exposures were likely present. The donor was CMV seronegative and belonged to the group of around 350 seronegative cohort members. Each donor provided a peripheral blood sample, and peripheral blood mononuclear cells were used for TCR beta sequencing. The Qiagen DNeasy Blood Extraction Kit was used to extract genomic DNA from the blood cell samples. What the authors observed across the whole study: The earlier analysis of 587 of the donors excluded roughly 17 rarely observed V segments, including chromosome 9 orphons, because counts were too low. Compared with the roughly 670-donor mean, donors in an Asian-associated ancestry cluster had fewer N-insertions in productive TCRs, according to a later genetic analysis. When HLA alleles, especially DR and DQ, strongly co-occurred, attributing TCR associations to individual alleles was difficult. The authors suggested that the approach could potentially be generalized to other disease states and immunological phenotypes. The classifier was reported to diagnose cytomegalovirus status with high specificity and sensitivity in both the original and validation cohorts. A few of the identified cytomegalovirus-associated TCR beta chains were confirmed in vitro to be specific for cytomegalovirus antigens. In a later analysis, TCR association rates were found to vary across HLA loci, with the most associated TCRs seen for DRB1 alleles and the fewest for HLA-C alleles. HLA typing was unavailable for some donors at each locus, so association tests used only the typed subset. Compared with equally common non-associated chains, HLA-associated TCR beta chains in a later analysis were more clonally expanded and had lower generation probabilities. Broadly in line with IMGT annotations, most TCR beta V segments showed up in productive rearrangements about 87% or about 30% of the time in an earlier analysis of several hundred of the donors. According to a later analysis, most CMV-associated TCR beta chains appeared to be HLA-restricted, and the HLA associations seemed to be driven largely by CMV exposure. A later genetic analysis associated a missense DCLRE1C variant with V-gene and J-gene trimming of TCR beta chains, and an independent cohort replicated the association. A later analysis reported that several top co-occurrence clusters appeared linked to parvovirus B19, influenza, CMV and Epstein-Barr virus. Roughly uniform sequencing depth across donors was assumed in presence/absence analyses, although this assumption may not hold. The sequencing pipeline was judged likely to have produced a cluster of highly shared sequence variants as a technical artifact. This cohort had only TCR beta chains sequenced, and the lack of alpha or paired-chain data limited which features could be detected. A further reported finding was that TCR beta sequences accurately predicted the HLA-A and HLA-B alleles for most subjects in the first cohort. Some IMGT-functional V segments, including TRBV6-2 and TRBV6-3, could not be told apart with the 87-base-pair reads, so those segments were excluded. Most TCR sequences were seen in very few donors, while some public TCRs were found in many individuals. CMV serostatus was the only immune exposure information available for the cohort. The study listed 150 to 200 TCR beta chains as associated with cytomegalovirus. In a later analysis, 16,951 TCR beta sequences were associated with specific HLA alleles at a false discovery rate of 0.05. Correlated functional status among segregating V segments might be attributable to linkage disequilibrium, but an unknown experimental factor could not be ruled out.

As for this clone: There is no known antigen for this receptor. No much larger clonotype is one base removed from it; base qualities were not supplied.

Ends trimmed: V by 4 bases, J by 4 bases; bases unmatched to a gene: 6. Taken from the germline V gene, the CDR1 and CDR2 loops are ENHRY and SYGVKD. Including cysteine and phenylalanine, the CDR3 has 14 amino acids. The CDR3 DNA has 42 bases and is translated from base 1. The library was obtained by the immunoSEQ multiplex PCR assay. The multiplex PCR relied on a mix of 60 forward primers for TCR Vbeta segments and 13 reverse primers for TCR Jbeta segments. The CDR3 region of rearranged TCR beta genes was amplified from genomic DNA with a multiplex PCR assay. The Illumina HiSeq System was used to sequence the amplified TCR beta libraries as 87-base-pair reads. As for the original processing: In a later analysis, tens of millions of unique TCR beta chains were counted across the 690 or so repertoires, and approximately 11 million of these chains were shared by at least two donors. A nearest-neighbor algorithm error-corrected the raw reads and collapsed the reads into unique sequences, merging closely related sequences to remove PCR and sequencing errors. To assign V, D and J gene segments, CDR3 sequences were aligned to IMGT reference sequences. For a sequence to be retained, a match of at least six nucleotides to both a V gene segment and a J gene segment was required. Rearrangements were classified as productive when the CDR3 lacked stop codons and remained in frame with V and J, and all other rearrangements were classified as non-productive. Following IMGT convention, CDR3 was defined as the stretch from the second conserved V-encoded cysteine to the conserved J-encoded phenylalanine. The earlier analysis of 500 to 650 of the donors excluded any sequence lacking an unambiguous match to a single V gene segment. An earlier analysis of fewer than 750 of the donors called V segments functional above 56.7% productive rearrangements and segregating when the between-donor standard deviation exceeded 5%. A statistical classification framework was developed to diagnose cytomegalovirus status using the catalog of TCR beta chain sequences. In a later analysis, TCR nucleotide sequences were compared against IMGT/GENE-DB human TR gene sequences so that V and J genes could be assigned. The TCRdist pipeline was used in a later analysis to assign CDR3 sequences and most-parsimonious VDJ recombination scenarios. A later analysis defined each TCR beta chain by its CDR3 amino acid sequence plus V-gene family, and excluded reads lacking a unique V-gene family. In a later analysis, a few hundred highly shared, low-generation-probability nucleotide sequences were removed to address suspected cross-contamination and a sequencing artifact. In a later analysis, a clonal expansion index for each public chain was calculated from normalized within-repertoire ranks of inferred template counts. A later analysis computed generation probabilities with a VDJ recombination model fitted to out-of-frame rearrangements, and checked the results against IGoR. In a later analysis, hypergeometric tests were used to score TCR-TCR, TCR-HLA and TCR-CMV co-occurrence, with a repertoire-size bias correction applied to TCR pairs. To estimate false discovery rates, a later analysis permuted the HLA or CMV assignments 20 times. A later analysis grouped co-occurring TCRs with DBSCAN, adding TCRdist sequence similarity when clustering within HLA-allele-positive subsets. Repertoires with fewer than 30,000 or more than 120,000 public chains were left out of co-occurrence clustering, as were five repertoires with anomalous nucleotide sharing. The table comes from immuneACCESS by way of TCRdb, which keeps in-frame sequences with V and J called. Part of the clones is missing from these tables; in studies checked, under half for an unresolved V gene and the rest for unknown reasons. V and J calls and clone size are copied from that table; D and trimming were computed from the DNA. This sample gives more than 95,000 clones in total; around four fifths of them show up just once. In total, the top ten clones hold approximately 1.9% of the sample.

The V and J genes are TRBV10-3 and TRBJ1-1; TRBD1 fits 7 bases in the junction. The origin of this receptor is a woman aged 40 to 50 in good health and CMV-seronegative. Sequencing input: PBMCs. The CDR3 is CAISATGKSTEAFF. The DNA reads as follows: TGTGCCATCAGTGCGACAGGGAAAAGCACTGAAGCTTTCTTT.